The rows below give T cell receptor beta chains drawn from one sample of a study of T cell responses to AZD1222 COVID-19 vaccine. Profiling relied on immunoSEQ multiplex PCR, and the TCRdb table lists in-frame clones only, not all of them. The table includes some 130,000 clones, 90% to 95% detected once. The sample here was peripheral blood, taken 28 days after the second AZD1222 dose. The receptors originated from an adult who received the AZD1222 COVID-19 vaccine. Each CDR3 is given with its conserved first and last residue. A D gene is named only where the DNA matches it firmly. The size of a clone is reported for some rows only, either as once, few or many, or as a class for expanded clones.

clone size: -; J gene: TRBJ1-4; V gene: TRBV6-1; D gene: -; CDR3 protein: CASSDQTASEKLFF; CDR3 DNA: TGTGCCAGCAGTGATCAGACTGCCAGTGAAAAACTGTTTTTT
clone size: -; J gene: TRBJ1-2; V gene: TRBV3-1/TRBV3-2; D gene: -; CDR3 protein: CASSQDLFQGQYGYTF; CDR3 DNA: TGTGCCAGCAGCCAAGATCTCTTCCAGGGGCAATATGGCTACACCTTC
clone size: -; J gene: TRBJ1-2; V gene: TRBV6-5; D gene: TRBD1; CDR3 protein: CASSHDRASYGYTF; CDR3 DNA: TGTGCCAGCAGCCACGACAGGGCTTCATACGGCTACACCTTC
clone size: -; J gene: TRBJ2-2; V gene: TRBV19; D gene: -; CDR3 protein: CASSIGLNTGELFF; CDR3 DNA: TGTGCCAGTAGTATAGGACTTAACACCGGGGAGCTGTTTTTT
clone size: -; J gene: TRBJ2-5; V gene: TRBV3-1/TRBV3-2; D gene: -; CDR3 protein: CASSQVFQGQETQYF; CDR3 DNA: TGTGCCAGCAGCCAAGTATTTCAGGGCCAAGAGACCCAGTACTTC
clone size: -; J gene: TRBJ2-7; V gene: TRBV27; D gene: -; CDR3 protein: CASSPRDTGGLYYEQYF; CDR3 DNA: TGTGCCAGCAGTCCCAGAGACACCGGCGGACTATACTACGAGCAGTACTTC
clone size: -; J gene: TRBJ2-1; V gene: TRBV7-9; D gene: -; CDR3 protein: CASSLVGDNEQFF; CDR3 DNA: TGTGCCAGCAGCTTAGTAGGGGACAATGAGCAGTTCTTC
clone size: -; J gene: TRBJ2-4; V gene: TRBV6-4; D gene: -; CDR3 protein: CASSVPLYRESAKNIQYF; CDR3 DNA: TGTGCCAGCAGTGTTCCACTATACAGGGAATCGGCCAAAAACATTCAGTACTTC
clone size: -; J gene: TRBJ2-2; V gene: TRBV19; D gene: -; CDR3 protein: CASSHTGALGINTGELFF; CDR3 DNA: TGTGCCAGTAGTCATACGGGGGCACTAGGGATCAACACCGGGGAGCTGTTTTTT
clone size: -; J gene: TRBJ1-1; V gene: TRBV3-1/TRBV3-2; D gene: -; CDR3 protein: CASSQLSLSTEAFF; CDR3 DNA: TGTGCCAGCAGCCAACTAAGCCTGAGCACTGAAGCTTTCTTT
clone size: -; J gene: TRBJ2-7; V gene: TRBV15; D gene: -; CDR3 protein: CATSRDSYEQYF; CDR3 DNA: TGTGCCACCAGCAGAGATTCCTACGAGCAGTACTTC
clone size: -; J gene: TRBJ2-4; V gene: TRBV7-2; D gene: TRBD1; CDR3 protein: CASSNKTGAGFKNIQYF; CDR3 DNA: TGTGCCAGCAGCAACAAAACAGGGGCGGGTTTCAAAAACATTCAGTACTTC
clone size: -; J gene: TRBJ2-5; V gene: TRBV5-4; D gene: TRBD2; CDR3 protein: CATTRLAGGIGETQYF; CDR3 DNA: TGTGCCACCACCAGACTAGCGGGGGGGATAGGGGAGACCCAGTACTTC
clone size: -; J gene: TRBJ2-7; V gene: TRBV19; D gene: -; CDR3 protein: CASSMGGQPSSYEQYF; CDR3 DNA: TGTGCCAGTAGTATGGGGGGCCAACCTAGCTCCTACGAGCAGTACTTC
clone size: once; J gene: TRBJ1-1; V gene: TRBV3-1/TRBV3-2; D gene: -; CDR3 protein: CASRQDHGTEAFF; CDR3 DNA: TGTGCCAGCCGCCAGGATCATGGCACTGAAGCTTTCTTT
clone size: -; J gene: TRBJ1-1; V gene: TRBV7-2; D gene: -; CDR3 protein: CASSPIQALRGEAFF; CDR3 DNA: TGTGCCAGCAGCCCCATACAGGCCCTACGGGGTGAAGCTTTCTTT
clone size: -; J gene: TRBJ1-1; V gene: TRBV19; D gene: -; CDR3 protein: CASNFGAGSEAFF; CDR3 DNA: TGTGCCAGTAATTTCGGGGCTGGCTCTGAAGCTTTCTTT
clone size: -; J gene: TRBJ1-6; V gene: TRBV19; D gene: -; CDR3 protein: CASSIDGSAGSPLHF; CDR3 DNA: TGTGCCAGTAGTATAGATGGATCTGCGGGTTCACCCCTCCACTTT
clone size: -; J gene: TRBJ2-7; V gene: TRBV18; D gene: -; CDR3 protein: CASSPSHSSYEQYF; CDR3 DNA: TGTGCCAGCTCACCCAGCCATAGCTCCTACGAGCAGTACTTC
clone size: once; J gene: TRBJ1-5; V gene: TRBV18; D gene: -; CDR3 protein: CASSGTGYNQPQHF; CDR3 DNA: TGTGCCAGCTCGGGGACGGGATACAATCAGCCCCAGCATTTT
clone size: few; J gene: TRBJ2-7; V gene: TRBV27; D gene: -; CDR3 protein: CASRLGESTYEQYF; CDR3 DNA: TGTGCCAGCAGGCTGGGGGAATCAACCTACGAGCAGTACTTC
clone size: -; J gene: TRBJ2-4; V gene: TRBV11-3; D gene: -; CDR3 protein: CASSPQGYIQYF; CDR3 DNA: TGTGCCAGCAGCCCACAGGGTTACATTCAGTACTTC
clone size: -; J gene: TRBJ2-3; V gene: TRBV7-9; D gene: TRBD2; CDR3 protein: CASSLDSGGATDTQYF; CDR3 DNA: TGTGCCAGCAGCTTAGATAGCGGGGGGGCAACAGATACGCAGTATTTT
clone size: -; J gene: TRBJ2-7; V gene: TRBV30; D gene: TRBD2; CDR3 protein: CAWRTSGTYEQYF; CDR3 DNA: TGTGCCTGGAGGACTAGCGGAACCTACGAGCAGTACTTC